These 27 T cell receptor beta chains came from one sample sequenced in a study of blood T cell repertoires in COVID-19. Here immunoSEQ multiplex PCR was the method, and the copy in TCRdb shows in-frame clones only, minus some. This table holds roughly 71,000 clones, 84% found once. The specimen sequenced was peripheral blood. The source of these receptors is a man aged 50-59 years with active COVID-19.

Comment on this clone: Other DNA sequences in the sample encode the same CDR3. The DNA of the CDR3 is TGTGCCAGCAGCCCACAGGGGCAGACCGATGGCTACACCTTC. Its translation: CASSPQGQTDGYTF. The chain recombines TRBV7-2 with TRBJ1-2; TRBD1 agrees at 7 bases. The V segment lost 5 bases and the J segment 6 bases; nucleotides outside the gene matches: 9. The CDR3 runs 14 residues. Germline CDR1 is SGHTA and CDR2 is FQGNSA.

This clone was observed once. This chain uses TRBV2 with TRBJ2-3, with TRBD2 as a possible D gene (5 bases). V was shortened by 4 bases and J by 0 bases, with 11 bases between the two germline ends. Per germline, CDR1 SNHLY and CDR2 FYNNEI. The CDR3 length is 15 residues. The CDR3 reads CASSGYEGSTDTQYF. CDR3 in DNA: TGTGCCAGCAGTGGCTATGAGGGAAGCACAGATACGCAGTATTTT.

This chain joins TRBV6-2 or TRBV6-3 and TRBJ2-7; D may be TRBD2 (5 bases). Trimming took off 0 bases at V and 9 bases at J, with 15 bases between the two ends. The V gene's germline CDR1 is MNHEY and CDR2 SVGEGT. This CDR3 has 14 residues. CDR3 residues: CASSYSPGPRGQYF. Written as DNA, the CDR3 is TGTGCCAGCAGTTACTCGCCGGGCCCTCGGGGGCAGTACTTC.

The CDR3 spells CASSVVTGGDTQYF. CDR3 bases: TGTGCCAGCAGCGTAGTTACGGGTGGGGATACGCAGTATTTT. This chain uses TRBV9 with TRBJ2-3; unclear D gene. Trimming took 0 bases from V and 6 from J, leaving 11 bases between them. This CDR3 is 14 amino acids long. Germline V gene sequence: CDR1 SGDLS, CDR2 YYNGEE.

The sample holds one count of this clone. The chain links TRBV7-9 to TRBJ1-2; 8 bases align to TRBD1. CDR1 and CDR2 from the germline V gene are SEHNR and FQNEAQ (reference sequence). The V segment lost 2 bases and the J segment 3 bases; nucleotides outside the gene matches: 8. The CDR3 covers 16 residues. Here the CDR3 reads CASSLMGQGADYGYTF. CDR3 DNA: TGTGCCAGCAGCTTAATGGGTCAGGGGGCTGACTATGGCTACACCTTC.

The chain recombines TRBV27 with TRBJ2-2; maybe TRBD1 (5 bases). Germline V gives CDR1 MNHEY, CDR2 SMNVEV (reference sequence). CDR3 length: 17 amino acids. Trimming removed 2 bases at V and 5 bases at J, with 18 bases between. Here the CDR3 reads CASSLDTAGYWTGELFF. CDR3 DNA: TGTGCCAGCAGTTTAGACACGGCAGGGTATTGGACCGGGGAGCTGTTTTTT.

The chain links TRBV19 to TRBJ1-2, with D perhaps TRBD1 (5 bases). The V gene lost 5 bases and the J gene lost 5 bases, with 9 bases spanning the gap. Germline V CDR1 and CDR2: LNHDA, SQIVND (reference sequence). This CDR3 spans 12 amino acids. CDR3 DNA sequence: TGTGCCAGTAGTGTAAAGGGGTATGGCTACACCTTC. It translates to CASSVKGYGYTF.

In DNA, the CDR3 is TGTGCCTGGAGGGCAGCGGGGGGACGTGGCTACACCTTC. This codes for CAWRAAGGRGYTF. This sequence joins TRBV30 and TRBJ1-2; TRBD1 is a possible D gene (5 bases). The CDR3 sequence is 13 residues long. V was pared by 3 bases and J by 7 bases, with 15 bases between. Germline V gene data show CDR1 as GTSNPN and CDR2 as SVGIG (reference sequence).

This clone was detected only once. The rearrangement joins TRBV6-2 or TRBV6-3 to TRBJ2-7; D not resolved. The CDR3 has 12 residues. Germline assignment: CDR1 MNHEY and CDR2 SVGEGT. The germline V and J ends were trimmed by 4 bases and 2 bases, with 6 bases remaining between them. The CDR3 DNA reads TGTGCCAGCAGTTTAGTAACCTACGAGCAGTACTTC. As protein: CASSLVTYEQYF.

CDR3 protein: CASSQVRARGRYTGELFF. The CDR3 DNA reads TGTGCCAGCAGCCAAGTCAGGGCCAGGGGGCGATACACCGGGGAGCTGTTTTTT. The chain couples TRBV3-1 (or the pseudogene TRBV3-2) to TRBJ2-2; 8 bases agree with TRBD1. Germline V gene lookup returns CDR1 LGHDT and CDR2 YNNKEL (reference sequence). J was trimmed by 3 bases and V by 1 base; bases with no gene match: 10. The CDR3 covers 18 residues.

The chain employs TRBV18 and TRBJ1-1; no reliable D call. Germline CDR1 is KGHSH and CDR2 is LQKENI. The CDR3 runs to 14 residues. V was pared by 1 base and J by 3 bases, with 9 bases between. The CDR3 coding sequence is TGTGCCAGCTCACCACTGCTGGGAGACACTGAAGCTTTCTTT. It encodes CASSPLLGDTEAFF.

This sequence joins TRBV5-1 and TRBJ2-5; 7 bases map to TRBD1. Germline CDR1 reads SGHRS; CDR2 reads YFSETQ. Trimming at V came to 5 bases and at J to 5 bases, leaving 12 bases not matched to a gene. The CDR3 runs to 15 residues. The CDR3 is CASSRSTGSQETQYF. CDR3 DNA: TGCGCCAGCAGTAGATCGACAGGGTCGCAGGAGACCCAGTACTTC. Together with reference TRBV5-1 and TRBJ2-5, the CDR3 gives the full variable domain: KAGVTQTPRYLIKTRGQQVTLSCSPISGHRSVSWYQQTPGQGLQFLFEYFSETQRNKGNFPGRFSGRQFSNSRSEMNVSTLELGDSALYLCASSRSTGSQETQYFGPGTRLLVL.

This chain uses TRBV3-1 (or the pseudogene TRBV3-2) with TRBJ2-7; 8 positions match TRBD1. The CDR3 has 13 amino acids. Germline CDR1 and CDR2: LGHDT and YNNKEL (reference sequence). Losses at the gene ends were 4 bases for V and 2 bases for J; bases not matched to a gene: 1. The CDR3 nucleotides are TGTGCCAGCAGCCGGACAGGGACCTACGAGCAGTACTTC. Encoded protein: CASSRTGTYEQYF.

This clone was seen more than once but under ten times. The CDR3 here is CASSPGTGGLEQYF. CDR3 in DNA: TGTGCCAGCTCACCAGGGACAGGGGGCCTCGAGCAGTACTTC. The chain combines TRBV18 with TRBJ2-7; 12 bases align to TRBD1. Per germline, CDR1 KGHSH and CDR2 LQKENI. V gave up 2 bases and J gave up 6 bases; unmatched junction bases: 2. The CDR3 is 14 amino acids.

V is TRBV21-1 and J is TRBJ2-5; TRBD1, the table's D call, lacks a check against the DNA. TRBV21-1 is reported as a pseudogene. The CDR3 is made up of 15 amino acids. This CDR3 is CASSKWDRGQETQYF. The CDR3 nucleotides read TGTGCCAGCAGCAAATGGGACAGGGGACAAGAGACCCAGTACTTC.

This clone was observed a handful of times. The V gene is TRBV7-8, the J gene TRBJ1-5; no clear D gene. The germline V gene encodes CDR1 SGHVS and CDR2 FQNEAQ. Deletions cut 0 bases from V and 0 bases from J, with 9 bases between. The CDR3 is 16 residues long. Here the CDR3 reads CASSLARHLSNQPQHF. CDR3 bases: TGTGCCAGCAGCTTAGCGAGACATCTTAGCAATCAGCCCCAGCATTTT.

This CDR3 is CAWSGSGHGYTF. CDR3 DNA sequence: TGTGCCTGGAGTGGGTCAGGGCATGGCTACACCTTC. This rearrangement joins TRBV30 to TRBJ1-2; the D gene is possibly TRBD1 (5 bases). Looked up from germline, CDR1 is GTSNPN and CDR2 is SVGIG (reference sequence). V was clipped by 1 base and J by 6 bases, with 9 bases between them. This CDR3 spans 12 amino acids. Based on the CDR3 plus reference TRBV30 and TRBJ1-2, the full variable domain is SQTIHQWPATLVQPVGSPLSLECTVEGTSNPNLYWYRQAAGRGLQLLFYSVGIGQISSEVPQNLSASRPQDRQFILSSKKLLLSDSGFYLCAWSGSGHGYTFGSGTRLTVV.

This chain uses TRBV3-1 (or the pseudogene TRBV3-2) with TRBJ2-5, with TRBD1 matching over 10 bases. The junction had 4 bases not matched to a gene; V was cut back by 1 base and J by 5 bases. The CDR3 is 15 residues long. Per germline, CDR1 LGHDT and CDR2 YNNKEL (reference sequence). CDR3 nucleotide sequence: TGTGCCAGCAGCCAAGGGGGACAGGGGCTTGAGACCCAGTACTTC. Translated, it gives CASSQGGQGLETQYF.

This chain connects TRBV27 to TRBJ2-7; 8 positions match TRBD1. From germline, CDR1 is MNHEY and CDR2 SMNVEV (reference sequence). Losses at the gene ends were 6 bases for V and 1 base for J; bases not matched to a gene: 5. The CDR3 covers 14 residues. The CDR3 protein is CASSWTGLSYEQYF. CDR3 DNA sequence: TGTGCCAGCAGCTGGACAGGGTTATCCTACGAGCAGTACTTC.

The chain couples TRBV7-8 to TRBJ2-5; 13 nucleotides align to TRBD2. Germline V CDR1 and CDR2: SGHVS, FQNEAQ. The CDR3 loop spans 17 amino acids. V gave up 1 base and J gave up 5 bases; unmatched junction bases: 7. This CDR3 reads CASSLVDSGLAGETQYF. In DNA form, the CDR3 reads TGTGCCAGCAGCTTAGTCGATTCGGGACTAGCGGGGGAGACCCAGTACTTC.

This clone was seen more than once but under ten times. The junction departs from the called germline gene at one end, perhaps through a read error. V is TRBV5-8 and J is TRBJ2-7, with a tentative D call TRBD2 (5 bases). Germline-derived CDR1 and CDR2 are SGHTS and YDEGEE. The CDR3 has 14 residues. CDR3 sequence reads: CAGSLRGRNYEQYF. The CDR3 coding sequence is TGTGCCGGCAGTCTCCGAGGGCGAAACTACGAGCAGTACTTC.

In its sample, this clone was seen a few times. V and J are TRBV7-2 and TRBJ2-7; possibly TRBD2 for D (5 bases). Germline V gives CDR1 SGHTA, CDR2 FQGNSA. V shed 2 bases and J shed 6 bases, with 17 bases lying between them. This CDR3 comprises 15 residues. The DNA for the CDR3 is TGTGCCAGCAGCTTATTCGTGTTGGTCGGGGTCGAGCAGTACTTC. Translated, it gives CASSLFVLVGVEQYF.

The CDR3 region has the DNA TGTGCCAGCAGTCCACCGGGGGGGCGGACCGGGGAGCTGTTTTTT. It specifies CASSPPGGRTGELFF. The chain is built from TRBV11-2 and TRBJ2-2; 8 nucleotides align to TRBD2. The trim removed 6 bases at V and 5 bases at J, leaving 8 bases unmatched. This CDR3 is 15 amino acids long. CDR1 is SGHAT and CDR2 is FQNNGV in the germline V gene.

V is TRBV6-5 and J is TRBJ2-5; D is perhaps TRBD2 (5 bases). The germline V gene has CDR1 MNHEY and CDR2 SVGAGI. Trimming removed 7 bases from V and 3 bases from J, with 12 bases in between. The CDR3 sequence is 13 residues long. This CDR3 is CASNPGSEETQYF. CDR3 DNA: TGTGCCAGCAATCCGGGATCAGAAGAGACCCAGTACTTC.

This sequence joins TRBV3-1 (or the pseudogene TRBV3-2) and TRBJ1-2; D gene uncertain. V lost 0 bases to trimming and J lost 5 bases, with 4 bases between them. This CDR3 is built from 12 residues. The germline V gene has CDR1 LGHDT and CDR2 YNNKEL (reference sequence). CDR3 residues: CASSQERYGYTF. The CDR3 DNA sequence: TGTGCCAGCAGCCAAGAACGGTATGGCTACACCTTC.

This chain uses TRBV5-4 with TRBJ2-2; TRBD1 aligns across 9 bases. With 4 bases clipped from V and 5 bases from J, the junction kept 15 bases outside the gene matches. The CDR3 has 18 amino acids. Germline V CDR1 and CDR2: SGHNT, YYREEE (reference sequence). As DNA, the CDR3 is TGTGCCAGCAGCCGCATAGCCGGGACAGGGTACGGAACCGGGGAGCTGTTTTTT. Protein product: CASSRIAGTGYGTGELFF.

The rearrangement joins TRBV10-3 to TRBJ2-3; 15 positions agree with TRBD2. This CDR3 is built from 16 residues. Germline CDR1 and CDR2: ENHRY and SYGVKD. Germline trimming cut 4 bases from V and 4 bases from J; bases unmatched to any gene: 3. CDR3 coding DNA: TGTGCCATCAGTGGACGGACTAGCGGGGGGGCAGATACGCAGTATTTT. Protein sequence: CAISGRTSGGADTQYF.